Listed below are T cell receptor beta chains from one sample, sequenced in a study of OX40 agonist ivuxolimab in advanced cancers. Some clones are missing from TCRdb's copy, which holds only in-frame ones; the method was immunoSEQ multiplex PCR. The sample has roughly 24,000 clones; about four fifths are singletons. The source material was CD4+ or CD8+ T cells sorted from blood, sampled in a trial of the OX40 agonist ivuxolimab. The receptor set was obtained from an adult with an advanced solid tumor such as melanoma, head and neck, liver or kidney cancer. Both conserved end residues are part of each CDR3. A D gene is named only where the DNA matches it firmly. Size is stated for part of the rows, as once, few or many counts, or as a class when the clone is expanded.

CDR3 DNA	CDR3 protein	V gene	clone size	J gene	D gene	CDR3 length
TGTGCCTGGGCTGCAGGGTACAATGAGCAGTTCTTC	CAWAAGYNEQFF	TRBV30	-	TRBJ2-1	-	12
TGTGCCAGCAGTGACTCTGGTAGCGGGAGTGCGGATACGCAGTATTTT	CASSDSGSGSADTQYF	TRBV6-4	-	TRBJ2-3	TRBD2	16
TGTGCCAGCAGTGAATACAGCAGCAATCAGCCCCAGCATTTT	CASSEYSSNQPQHF	TRBV25-1	-	TRBJ1-5	-	14
TGTGCCAGCAGCGTTGGGCAGGGCCGCAATGAAAAACTGTTTTTT	CASSVGQGRNEKLFF	TRBV9	-	TRBJ1-4	-	15
TGTGCCAGCAGCTCGACCCCGGACGCTGGAAACACCATATATTTT	CASSSTPDAGNTIYF	TRBV7-2	-	TRBJ1-3	-	15
TGTGCCAGCAGCCTCGCGGGGCGTTGGAGCCAGTACTTC	CASSLAGRWSQYF	TRBV7-1	-	TRBJ2-7	-	13
TGCGCCACTTCAGGACAGGTGAACACTGAAGCTTTCTTT	CATSGQVNTEAFF	TRBV4-1	-	TRBJ1-1	TRBD1	13
TGTGCCAGCAGTTTTAGTTTGGGGGCGAGGCAAGAGACCCAGTACTTC	CASSFSLGARQETQYF	TRBV28	-	TRBJ2-5	-	16
TGTGCCAGCAGCTCCCTCTTTCGGGGGGCCGGCACAGATACGCAGTATTTT	CASSSLFRGAGTDTQYF	TRBV7-2	-	TRBJ2-3	-	17
TGTGCCAGCAGTGAAGACTTTGACAGGGGAGCTTTCTTT	CASSEDFDRGAFF	TRBV25-1	-	TRBJ1-1	TRBD1	13
TGCGCCAGCAGCCCGGGGGGCGAGCAGTACTTC	CASSPGGEQYF	TRBV5-1	-	TRBJ2-7	TRBD2	11
TGTGCCAGCAGTTCCTTCCGGGCCAGGTACGAAAAACTGTTTTTT	CASSSFRARYEKLFF	TRBV27	-	TRBJ1-4	-	15
TGTGCCAGCAGTCGAGGGGACAGCCCTCCTACCCGGTCCCAGCATTTT	CASSRGDSPPTRSQHF	TRBV28	-	TRBJ1-5	TRBD1	16
TGTGCCATACAGGGTCGGGGTTACGAGCAGTACTTC	CAIQGRGYEQYF	TRBV7-9	many	TRBJ2-7	-	12
TGCGCCAGCATAGATTCATCCCACGAGCAGTACTTC	CASIDSSHEQYF	TRBV5-1	once	TRBJ2-7	-	12
TGTGCCACCAGCAGTCACAGGGCGAGGGCTTTCTTT	CATSSHRARAFF	TRBV15	-	TRBJ1-1	-	12
TGTGCCAGCAGCTGGTTCCGGGCTCGGGAGCTGTTTTTT	CASSWFRARELFF	TRBV5-8	-	TRBJ2-2	-	13
TGTGCCAGCAGCCTCAATGGCGGGAACGAGCAGTACTTC	CASSLNGGNEQYF	TRBV7-6	-	TRBJ2-7	-	13
TGTGCCAGTAGCCTCTGGACCTACAATGAGCAGTTCTTC	CASSLWTYNEQFF	TRBV19	-	TRBJ2-1	-	13
TGTGCCAGCAGCTTTGGTGCAGTTACTAACTATGGCTACACCTTC	CASSFGAVTNYGYTF	TRBV5-8	-	TRBJ1-2	-	15
TGTGCCAGCAGCTCCGACGGACGAAGTTCCTACGAGCAGTACTTC	CASSSDGRSSYEQYF	TRBV7-3	-	TRBJ2-7	-	15
TGTGCCAGCAGCCAAACCCCCACAGGGGGCCAAGAGACCCAGTACTTC	CASSQTPTGGQETQYF	TRBV4-2	few	TRBJ2-5	TRBD1	16
TGTGCCAGTAGGTACGGGAGCGAAGCTTTCTTT	CASRYGSEAFF	TRBV19	-	TRBJ1-1	-	11
TGTGCCAGCAGCCCCCAGGGAGGTGAGGAGCAGTTCTTC	CASSPQGGEEQFF	TRBV7-3	-	TRBJ2-1	-	13
TGCAGCGCCACAACAGGGAACACTGAAGCTTTCTTT	CSATTGNTEAFF	TRBV29-1	-	TRBJ1-1	-	12
TGTGCCAGCAGCTTAATAGGCACCACGGCGGATACGCAGTATTTT	CASSLIGTTADTQYF	TRBV7-3	few	TRBJ2-3	-	15
TGTGCCAGCAGTGACGACTCTAGCTCCTACAATGAGCAGTTCTTC	CASSDDSSSYNEQFF	TRBV6-6	-	TRBJ2-1	-	15
TGTGCCAGCAGTTACACGAGGTACCAAGAGACCCAGTACTTC	CASSYTRYQETQYF	TRBV6-5	-	TRBJ2-5	-	14
TGTGCCAGCAGCTTGTATGAATACAATGAGCAGTTCTTC	CASSLYEYNEQFF	TRBV5-5	-	TRBJ2-1	-	13